The clone carrying this T cell receptor beta chain showed up just once. The sample originates from a study of blood T cell repertoires in COVID-19. CDR3 size: 19 residues. V lost 2 bases and J 0 bases, leaving 19 bases between the germline ends. Germline CDR1 reads MRHNA; CDR2 reads SNTAGT. Per the original methods: Estimation of nucleated cell counts was performed using reference gene primer amplification. Here immunoSEQ multiplex PCR was the method, and the copy in TCRdb shows in-frame clones only, minus some. V and J calls plus clone size are reproduced from that table; the DNA served to infer D and trimming. The data contain approximately 170,000 clones, roughly 90% of them singletons.

The TCR originated in a man in his fifties or sixties with active or convalescent COVID-19. The sequenced sample was peripheral blood. The chain couples TRBV6-4 to TRBJ1-4; D perhaps matches TRBD1 (5 bases). Here the CDR3 reads CASSDATDLNTSTNEKLFF. The CDR3 DNA is TGTGCCAGCAGTGACGCGACAGATCTAAATACCTCAACTAATGAAAAACTGTTTTTT.